Presented here are 10 T cell receptor beta chains from one specimen sequenced in a study of blood T cell repertoires in COVID-19. Sequenced by immunoSEQ multiplex PCR; TCRdb stores in-frame clones only, minus some. The top ten clones hold 1.5% to 1.7% of a sample with 400,000 to 450,000 clones, 70% to 90% of them seen once. The sequenced material came from peripheral blood. These receptors came from a woman in her 40s with COVID-19, enrolled during active disease.

The chain joins TRBV19 to TRBJ2-6; 9 nucleotides align to TRBD2. CDR3 length: 18 residues. Per the germline V gene, CDR1 is LNHDA and CDR2 is SQIVND (reference sequence). With 3 bases clipped from V and 0 bases from J, the junction kept 6 bases outside the gene matches. The CDR3 DNA reads as TGTGCCAGTAGTATCCCCGCGGGAGGGCCCTCTGGGGCCAACGTCCTGACTTTC. Protein sequence: CASSIPAGGPSGANVLTF.

The J gene is TRBJ2-7, the V gene TRBV2; TRBD2 matches 14 bases. The CDR3 contains 16 residues. Germline trimming cut 1 base from V and 2 bases from J; bases unmatched to any gene: 1. The V gene's germline CDR1 is SNHLY and CDR2 FYNNEI. This chain's CDR3 is CASSEGTSGRTYEQYF. CDR3 nucleotides: TGTGCCAGCAGTGAAGGGACTAGCGGGAGGACCTACGAGCAGTACTTC.

The J gene is TRBJ2-4, the V gene TRBV5-1, with D perhaps TRBD1 (5 bases). The V end lost 0 bases, the J end lost 8 bases, and 15 bases lay between the germline ends. Germline V gene lookup returns CDR1 SGHRS and CDR2 YFSETQ. This CDR3 is built from 15 residues. The CDR3 nucleotides are TGCGCCAGCAGCTTGGACAGGCCGACGACGGACATTCAGTACTTC. It encodes CASSLDRPTTDIQYF. The entire variable domain, with the rest obtained from reference TRBV5-1 and TRBJ2-4, is as follows: KAGVTQTPRYLIKTRGQQVTLSCSPISGHRSVSWYQQTPGQGLQFLFEYFSETQRNKGNFPGRFSGRQFSNSRSEMNVSTLELGDSALYLCASSLDRPTTDIQYFGAGTRLSVL.

The chain has TRBV19 and TRBJ1-5, with D perhaps TRBD1 (5 bases). The CDR3 consists of 14 residues. Trimming took off 5 bases at V and 5 bases at J, with 13 bases between the two ends. Germline CDR1 and CDR2: LNHDA and SQIVND (reference sequence). The CDR3, as DNA: TGTGCCAGTAGTTGGGGCGAAGGGGATCAGCCCCAGCATTTT. Its translation is CASSWGEGDQPQHF.

The chain joins TRBV5-1 to TRBJ1-1; TRBD1 aligns across 7 bases. J gave up 4 bases and V 7 bases, and 4 bases lay outside the gene matches. The CDR3 covers 12 residues. Germline assignment: CDR1 SGHRS and CDR2 YFSETQ. As DNA, the CDR3 is TGCGCCAGCCGGACAGGATCCACTGAAGCTTTCTTT. This translates into CASRTGSTEAFF.

The genes are TRBV2 and TRBJ2-3, with TRBD2 matching over 9 bases. V was pared by 8 bases and J by 1 base, with 4 bases of the junction left unmatched. Per the germline V gene, CDR1 is SNHLY and CDR2 is FYNNEI. The CDR3 consists of 14 residues. The CDR3 DNA reads as TGTGCCAGCGATAGCGGGGGTGGCACAGATACGCAGTATTTT. This encodes CASDSGGGTDTQYF.

The J gene is TRBJ2-7, the V gene TRBV6-6; 8 bases line up with TRBD2. V lost 6 bases to trimming and J lost 1 base; unmatched junction nucleotides: 11. CDR1 is MNHNY and CDR2 is SVGAGI in the germline V gene (reference sequence). The CDR3 length is 16 residues. The CDR3 spells CASSAPGLVRSYEQYF. DNA of the CDR3: TGTGCCAGCAGCGCTCCGGGACTAGTTAGATCCTACGAGCAGTACTTC.

V gene TRBV25-1 combines with J gene TRBJ1-5; possibly TRBD1 for D (6 bases). V was clipped by 1 base and J by 2 bases, with 12 bases between them. CDR3 length: 16 amino acids. Germline loops: CDR1 MGHDK, CDR2 SYGVNS. CDR3 bases: TGTGCCAGCAGTGAATGGGCAGGGGATGGCAATCAGCCCCAGCATTTT. Its protein product is CASSEWAGDGNQPQHF.

The J gene is TRBJ1-1, the V gene TRBV28; D remains unclear. The germline V and J ends were trimmed by 3 bases and 2 bases, with 13 bases remaining between them. This CDR3 has 15 residues. Germline CDR1 reads MDHEN; CDR2 reads SYDVKM. The CDR3 sequence: CASSFQTEANTEAFF. The CDR3 DNA sequence: TGTGCCAGCAGTTTCCAGACGGAGGCCAACACTGAAGCTTTCTTT.

The chain employs TRBV21-1 and TRBJ2-7; the table's D call, TRBD1, was not checked against the DNA. TRBV21-1 is a pseudogene locus. There are 12 residues in the CDR3. The CDR3 region has the DNA TGTGCCAGCAGCCTCCAGGGGGGAGAGCAGTACTTC. Translated: CASSLQGGEQYF.